This TCR beta chain was retrieved from a study of tumor and adjacent non-tumor tissue in lung cancer. Across the whole study: The cohort had about a dozen adenocarcinoma, a couple of squamous cell and 1 small cell patients. Regarding the study as a whole: Compared with tumor, normal lung showed significantly lower TCR diversity.

A modified ARM-PCR protocol with three rounds of nested PCR amplified TCRbeta. TCRdb reprocessed the multiplex PCR reads via MiXCR and lists one record per CDR3 protein. The sample shows 75,000 to 100,000 distinct CDR3 sequences, just over 65% of them seen only once. This CDR3 is built from 13 residues. As for this clonotype: Its antigen is as yet unknown. One junction end does not reproduce the germline sequence, and a read error may be involved.

This sample's RNA came from whole unsorted tissue. Between August and November 2014, newly diagnosed, chemotherapy-naive lung cancer patients underwent thoracic surgery in China. This clonotype was sampled from a man aged 55 to 70 with non-small cell lung cancer. This rearrangement joins TRBV12-3 or TRBV12-4 to TRBJ2-1; the D is unclear. Material for sequencing was lung tumor tissue. This chain's CDR3 is CAGSLGYLYEQFF. The CDR3, as DNA: TGTGCCGGCAGTTTAGGATATCTGTATGAGCAGTTCTTC.